This TCR beta chain was observed in a study of shared T cell receptors in the human thymus. This table comes from immunoSEQ multiplex PCR, and its TCRdb copy is limited to in-frame clones, with some not included. The sample shows about 730,000 clones, approximately 85% of them seen only once. As to this clone: A junction boundary mismatches the germline segment, possibly from a read error. The same CDR3 also results from other DNA sequences found in this sample.

Per germline, CDR1 SGHRS and CDR2 YFSETQ. The CDR3 runs 13 residues. These records were also assigned to another study, of human thymus T cells.

The receptor comes from a girl less than two years old with a congenital heart defect. This sequence joins TRBV5-1 and TRBJ1-2, with TRBD1 identical over 10 bases. Source material: thymocytes. The CDR3 loop reads CASSLDRGDGYTF. DNA of the CDR3: TGCGCCAGCAGTTTGGACAGGGGGGATGGCTACACCTTC. Supplemented by reference TRBV5-1 and TRBJ1-2, the full variable domain reads KAGVTQTPRYLIKTRGQQVTLSCSPISGHRSVSWYQQTPGQGLQFLFEYFSETQRNKGNFPGRFSGRQFSNSRSEMNVSTLELGDSALYLCASSLDRGDGYTFGSGTRLTVV.